This TCR beta chain comes out of a study of graft-versus-host responses after intestinal transplantation. For the study at large: Tacrolimus and steroids were given for about 3 years to all recipients after anti-thymocyte globulin induction.

Study findings and constraints: Recipient marrow showed GvH clones, some seen first in ileum or blood. Some patients had graft-donor T cell macrochimerism. In their allografts, the ratios of graft-versus-host to host-versus-graft T cell clones were high.

Comment on this clone: Its antigen remains unidentified.

The germline V gene encodes CDR1 MNHEY and CDR2 SMNVEV (reference sequence). This CDR3 contains 14 residues. Produced via immunoSEQ multiplex PCR; TCRdb's table is partial and in-frame only. This repertoire shows roughly 100,000 clones, roughly 91% found once; its top ten account for over 0.15%. The chain combines TRBV27 with TRBJ2-5, with 9 bases identical to TRBD2. The J call is in doubt because the DNA end fits TRBJ2-7 better. The sequence derives from a human donor who was the organ donor for an intestinal transplant. The material was unstimulated CD4+ T cells sorted from spleen or lymph node cells, obtained before transplant. For the CDR3, the DNA is TGTGCCAGCAGCTTGCGGGGGGGCTCCTACGAGCAGTACTTC. The encoded protein is CASSLRGGSYEQYF.